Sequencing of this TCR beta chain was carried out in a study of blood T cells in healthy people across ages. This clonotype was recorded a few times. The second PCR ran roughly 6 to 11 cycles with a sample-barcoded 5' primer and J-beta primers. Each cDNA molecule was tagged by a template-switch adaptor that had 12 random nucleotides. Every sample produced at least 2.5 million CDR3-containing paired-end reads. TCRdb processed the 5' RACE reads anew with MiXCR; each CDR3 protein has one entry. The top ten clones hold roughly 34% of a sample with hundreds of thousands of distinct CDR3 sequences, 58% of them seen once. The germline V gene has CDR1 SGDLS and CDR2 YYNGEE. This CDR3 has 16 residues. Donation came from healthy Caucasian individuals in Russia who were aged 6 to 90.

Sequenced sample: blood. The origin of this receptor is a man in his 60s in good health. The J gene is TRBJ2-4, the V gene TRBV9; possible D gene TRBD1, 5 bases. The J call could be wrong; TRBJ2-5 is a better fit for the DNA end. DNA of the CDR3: TGTGCCAGCAGCGTAGGGGCAGGGTTGGGACAAGAGACCCAGTACTTC. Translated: CASSVGAGLGQETQYF.